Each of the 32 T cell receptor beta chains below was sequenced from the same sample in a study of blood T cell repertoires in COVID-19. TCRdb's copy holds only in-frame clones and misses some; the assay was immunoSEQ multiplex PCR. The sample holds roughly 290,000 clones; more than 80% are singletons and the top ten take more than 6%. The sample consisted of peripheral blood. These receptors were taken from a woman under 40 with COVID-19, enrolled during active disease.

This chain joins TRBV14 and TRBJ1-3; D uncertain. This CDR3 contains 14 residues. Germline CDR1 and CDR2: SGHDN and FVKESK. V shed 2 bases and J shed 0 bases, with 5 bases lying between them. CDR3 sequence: CASSQRSSGNTIYF. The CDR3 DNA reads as TGTGCCAGCAGCCAAAGGAGCTCTGGAAACACCATATATTTT.

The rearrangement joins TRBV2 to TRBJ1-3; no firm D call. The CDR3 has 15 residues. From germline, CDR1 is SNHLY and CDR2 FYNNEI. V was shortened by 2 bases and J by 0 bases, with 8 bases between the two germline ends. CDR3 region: CASSESKSSGNTIYF. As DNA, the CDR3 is TGTGCCAGCAGTGAATCGAAGAGCTCTGGAAACACCATATATTTT.

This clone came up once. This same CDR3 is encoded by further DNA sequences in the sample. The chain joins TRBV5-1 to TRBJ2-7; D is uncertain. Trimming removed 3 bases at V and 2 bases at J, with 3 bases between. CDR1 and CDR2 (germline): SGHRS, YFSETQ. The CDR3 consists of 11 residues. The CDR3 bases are TGCGCCAGCAGCTCCGCCTACGAGCAGTACTTC. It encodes CASSSAYEQYF.

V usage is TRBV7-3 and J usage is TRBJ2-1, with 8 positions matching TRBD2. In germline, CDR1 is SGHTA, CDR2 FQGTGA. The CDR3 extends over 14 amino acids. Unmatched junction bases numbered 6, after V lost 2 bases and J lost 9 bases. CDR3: CASSLAGGRGEQFF. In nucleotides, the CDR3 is TGTGCCAGCAGCTTAGCGGGAGGCCGGGGTGAGCAGTTCTTC.

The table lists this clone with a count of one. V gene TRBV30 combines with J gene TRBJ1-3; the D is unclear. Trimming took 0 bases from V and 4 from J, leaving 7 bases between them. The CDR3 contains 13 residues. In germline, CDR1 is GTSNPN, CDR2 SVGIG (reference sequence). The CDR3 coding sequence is TGTGCCTGGAGTGTACTGGTCGGAAACACCATATATTTT. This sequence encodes CAWSVLVGNTIYF. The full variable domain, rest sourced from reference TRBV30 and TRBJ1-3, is SQTIHQWPATLVQPVGSPLSLECTVEGTSNPNLYWYRQAAGRGLQLLFYSVGIGQISSEVPQNLSASRPQDRQFILSSKKLLLSDSGFYLCAWSVLVGNTIYFGEGSWLTVV.

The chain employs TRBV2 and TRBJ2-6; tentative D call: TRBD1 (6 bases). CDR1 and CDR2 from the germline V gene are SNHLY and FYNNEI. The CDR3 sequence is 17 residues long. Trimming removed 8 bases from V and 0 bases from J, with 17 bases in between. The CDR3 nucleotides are TGTGCCAGCCGAATCCGGGACACCACCTCTGGGGCCAACGTCCTGACTTTC. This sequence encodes CASRIRDTTSGANVLTF.

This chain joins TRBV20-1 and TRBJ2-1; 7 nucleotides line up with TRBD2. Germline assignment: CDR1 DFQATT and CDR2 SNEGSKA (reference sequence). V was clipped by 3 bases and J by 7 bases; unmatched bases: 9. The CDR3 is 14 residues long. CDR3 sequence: CSASRGRSLNEQFF. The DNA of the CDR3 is TGCAGTGCTAGTCGCGGGAGATCATTGAATGAGCAGTTCTTC.

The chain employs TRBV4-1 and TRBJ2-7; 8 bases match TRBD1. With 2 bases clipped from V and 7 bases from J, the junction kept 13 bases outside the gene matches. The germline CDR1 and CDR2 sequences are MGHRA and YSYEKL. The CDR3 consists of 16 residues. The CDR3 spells CASSQTYRGAVSEQYF. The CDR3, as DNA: TGCGCCAGCAGCCAAACCTACAGGGGGGCCGTTTCAGAGCAGTACTTC.

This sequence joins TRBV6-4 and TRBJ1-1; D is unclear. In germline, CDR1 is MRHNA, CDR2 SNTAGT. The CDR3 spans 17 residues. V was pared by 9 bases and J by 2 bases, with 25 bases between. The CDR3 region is CARGPIAMGRRNTEAFF. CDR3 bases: TGTGCCAGGGGTCCGATCGCAATGGGCCGTAGAAACACTGAAGCTTTCTTT.

In nucleotides, the CDR3 is TGTGCCAGTAGTGGACAGGGGGATCAGCCCCAGCATTTT. It translates to CASSGQGDQPQHF. The chain recombines TRBV19 with TRBJ1-5, with 10 bases lining up with TRBD1. Germline-derived CDR1 and CDR2 are LNHDA and SQIVND (reference sequence). J lost 5 bases, V lost 5 bases, and 0 bases had no gene match. The CDR3 consists of 13 residues.

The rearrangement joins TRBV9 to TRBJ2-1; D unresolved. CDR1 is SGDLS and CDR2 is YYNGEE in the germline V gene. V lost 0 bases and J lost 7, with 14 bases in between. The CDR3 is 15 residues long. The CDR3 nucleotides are TGTGCCAGCAGCGTAGGGTTAGCCCCGGATAATGAGCAGTTCTTC. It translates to CASSVGLAPDNEQFF.

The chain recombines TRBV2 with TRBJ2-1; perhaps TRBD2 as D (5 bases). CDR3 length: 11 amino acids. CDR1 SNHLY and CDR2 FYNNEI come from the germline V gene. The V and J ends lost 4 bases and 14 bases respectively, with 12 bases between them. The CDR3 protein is CASSVLGVKFF. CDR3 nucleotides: TGTGCCAGCAGTGTGTTGGGAGTCAAGTTCTTC.

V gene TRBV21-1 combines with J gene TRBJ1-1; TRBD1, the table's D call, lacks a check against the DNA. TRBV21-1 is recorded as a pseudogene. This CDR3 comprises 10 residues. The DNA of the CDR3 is TGTGCCAGCAGCAGGGGGCGTCCTTTCTTT. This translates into CASSRGRPFF.

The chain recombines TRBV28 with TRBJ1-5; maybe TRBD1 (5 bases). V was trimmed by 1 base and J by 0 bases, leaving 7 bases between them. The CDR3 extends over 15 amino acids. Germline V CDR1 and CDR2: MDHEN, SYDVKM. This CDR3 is CASSLSGHSNQPQHF. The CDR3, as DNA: TGTGCCAGCAGTTTATCAGGACATAGCAATCAGCCCCAGCATTTT.

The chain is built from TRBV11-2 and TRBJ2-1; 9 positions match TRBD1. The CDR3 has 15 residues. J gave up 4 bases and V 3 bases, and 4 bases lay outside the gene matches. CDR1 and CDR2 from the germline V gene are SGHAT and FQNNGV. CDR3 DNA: TGTGCCAGCAGCTTTGGACAGGGGCGGTACAATGAGCAGTTCTTC. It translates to CASSFGQGRYNEQFF.

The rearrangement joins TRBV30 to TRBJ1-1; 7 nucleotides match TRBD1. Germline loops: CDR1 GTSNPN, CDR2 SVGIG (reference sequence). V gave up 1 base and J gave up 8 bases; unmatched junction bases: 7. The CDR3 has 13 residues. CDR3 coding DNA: TGTGCCTGGAGTGGGACAGGAGGCGCCGAAGCTTTCTTT. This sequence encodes CAWSGTGGAEAFF. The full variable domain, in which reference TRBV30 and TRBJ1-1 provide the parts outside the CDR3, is SQTIHQWPATLVQPVGSPLSLECTVEGTSNPNLYWYRQAAGRGLQLLFYSVGIGQISSEVPQNLSASRPQDRQFILSSKKLLLSDSGFYLCAWSGTGGAEAFFGQGTRLTVV.

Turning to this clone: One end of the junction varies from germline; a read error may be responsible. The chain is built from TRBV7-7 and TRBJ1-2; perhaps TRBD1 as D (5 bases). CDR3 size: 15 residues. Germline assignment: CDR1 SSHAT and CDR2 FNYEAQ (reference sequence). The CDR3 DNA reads TGTGCTAGCAGCTTTGGCAGGGTCAGATCTGGGGGCTACACCTTC. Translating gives CASSFGRVRSGGYTF.

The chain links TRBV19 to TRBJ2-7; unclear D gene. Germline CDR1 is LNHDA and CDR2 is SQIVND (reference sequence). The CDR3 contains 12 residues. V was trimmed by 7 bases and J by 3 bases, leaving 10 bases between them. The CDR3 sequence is CASNQEGYEQYF. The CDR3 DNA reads TGTGCCAGTAATCAGGAAGGCTACGAGCAGTACTTC.

In DNA, the CDR3 is TGTGCCAGCAGCCACCCCGGGACAGGGGAGCAAGAGACCCAGTACTTC. Protein sequence: CASSHPGTGEQETQYF. The rearrangement links TRBV3-1 (or the pseudogene TRBV3-2) to TRBJ2-5; 10 bases map to TRBD1. The ends lost 3 bases at V and 2 bases at J; junction bases unmatched: 6. The CDR3 is made up of 16 amino acids. The germline V gene encodes CDR1 LGHDT and CDR2 YNNKEL (reference sequence).

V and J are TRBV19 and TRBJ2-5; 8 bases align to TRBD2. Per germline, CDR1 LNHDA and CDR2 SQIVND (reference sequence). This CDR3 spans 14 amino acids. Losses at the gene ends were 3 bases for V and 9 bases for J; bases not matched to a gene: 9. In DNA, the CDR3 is TGTGCCAGTAGTATTAAGGCCCGGGGGGGACCCCAGTACTTC. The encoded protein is CASSIKARGGPQYF. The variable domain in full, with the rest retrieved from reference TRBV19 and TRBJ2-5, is DGGITQSPKYLFRKEGQNVTLSCEQNLNHDAMYWYRQDPGQGLRLIYYSQIVNDFQKGDIAEGYSVSREKKESFPLTVTSAQKNPTAFYLCASSIKARGGPQYFGPGTRLLVL.

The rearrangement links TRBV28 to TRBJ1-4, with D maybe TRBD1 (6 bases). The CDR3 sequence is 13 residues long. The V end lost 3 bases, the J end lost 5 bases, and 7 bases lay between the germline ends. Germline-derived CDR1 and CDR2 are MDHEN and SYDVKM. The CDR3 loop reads CASSFGQNEKLFF. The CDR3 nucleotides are TGTGCCAGCAGTTTTGGACAGAATGAAAAACTGTTTTTT.

CDR3: CASSLPGQEIGNTIYF. The CDR3 DNA sequence: TGTGCCAGCAGCTTGCCCGGACAGGAGATTGGAAACACCATATATTTT. V gene TRBV5-8 combines with J gene TRBJ1-3; 7 nucleotides line up with TRBD1. The CDR3 loop spans 16 amino acids. V was pared by 1 base and J by 3 bases, with 7 bases of the junction left unmatched. Germline loops: CDR1 SGHTS, CDR2 YDEGEE.

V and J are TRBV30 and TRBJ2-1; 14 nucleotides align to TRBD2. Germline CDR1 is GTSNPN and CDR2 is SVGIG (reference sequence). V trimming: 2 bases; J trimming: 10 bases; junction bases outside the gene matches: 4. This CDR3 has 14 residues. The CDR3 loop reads CAWSLTSGRGEQFF. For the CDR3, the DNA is TGTGCCTGGAGTTTGACTAGCGGGAGGGGAGAGCAGTTCTTC.

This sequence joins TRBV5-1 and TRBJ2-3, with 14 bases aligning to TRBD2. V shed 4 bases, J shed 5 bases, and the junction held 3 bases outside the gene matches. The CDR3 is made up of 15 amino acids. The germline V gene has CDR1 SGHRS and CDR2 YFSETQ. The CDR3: CASSPGLAGGDTQYF. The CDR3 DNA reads TGCGCCAGCAGCCCCGGACTAGCGGGAGGAGATACGCAGTATTTT.

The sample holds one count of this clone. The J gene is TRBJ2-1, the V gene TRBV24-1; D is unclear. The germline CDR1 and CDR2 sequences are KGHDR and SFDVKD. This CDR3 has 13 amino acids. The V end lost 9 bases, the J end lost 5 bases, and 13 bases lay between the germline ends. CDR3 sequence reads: CATRKSRNNEQFF. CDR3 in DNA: TGTGCCACCCGGAAGTCTAGAAACAATGAGCAGTTCTTC.

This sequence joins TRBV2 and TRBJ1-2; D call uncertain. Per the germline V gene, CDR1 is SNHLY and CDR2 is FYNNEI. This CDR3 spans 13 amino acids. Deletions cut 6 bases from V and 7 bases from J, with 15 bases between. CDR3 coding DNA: TGTGCCAGCAGGGGAGTCATGAGGCCTGGCTACACCTTC. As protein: CASRGVMRPGYTF.

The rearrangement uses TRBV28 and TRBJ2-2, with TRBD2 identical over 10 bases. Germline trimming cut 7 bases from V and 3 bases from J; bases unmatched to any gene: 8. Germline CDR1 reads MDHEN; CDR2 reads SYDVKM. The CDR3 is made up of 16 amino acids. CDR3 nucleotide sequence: TGTGCCAGCAAAACGCCTCTAGCGGGGGACACCGGGGAGCTGTTTTTT. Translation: CASKTPLAGDTGELFF. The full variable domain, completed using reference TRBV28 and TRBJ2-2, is DVKVTQSSRYLVKRTGEKVFLECVQDMDHENMFWYRQDPGLGLRLIYFSYDVKMKEKGDIPEGYSVSREKKERFSLILESASTNQTSMYLCASKTPLAGDTGELFFGEGSRLTVL.

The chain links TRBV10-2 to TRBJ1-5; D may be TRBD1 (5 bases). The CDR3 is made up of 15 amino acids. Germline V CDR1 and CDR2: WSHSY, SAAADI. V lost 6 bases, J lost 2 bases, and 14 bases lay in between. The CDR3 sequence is CASRAGPFGNQPQHF. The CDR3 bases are TGCGCCAGCAGAGCGGGACCCTTTGGCAATCAGCCCCAGCATTTT.

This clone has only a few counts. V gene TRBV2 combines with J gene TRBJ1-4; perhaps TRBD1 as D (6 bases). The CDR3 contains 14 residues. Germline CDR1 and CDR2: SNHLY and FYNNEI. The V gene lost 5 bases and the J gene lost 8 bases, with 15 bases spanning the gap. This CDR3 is CASSFGTQGEKLFF. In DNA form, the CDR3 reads TGTGCCAGCAGTTTCGGGACCCAGGGGGAAAAACTGTTTTTT.

The CDR3 region is CASSPPPGGYNEQFF. The CDR3 nucleotides are TGTGCCAGCAGCCCCCCCCCGGGAGGGTACAATGAGCAGTTCTTC. The chain uses TRBV9 and TRBJ2-1; 8 bases are a match to TRBD2. CDR1 is SGDLS and CDR2 is YYNGEE in the germline V gene. The CDR3 spans 15 residues. The V segment lost 4 bases and the J segment 4 bases; nucleotides outside the gene matches: 7.

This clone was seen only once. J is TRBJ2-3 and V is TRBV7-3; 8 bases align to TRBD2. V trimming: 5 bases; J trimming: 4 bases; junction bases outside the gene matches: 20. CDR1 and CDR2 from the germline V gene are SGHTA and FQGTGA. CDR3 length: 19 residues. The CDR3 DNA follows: TGTGCCAGCAGCGTAAGGGGACGAGCGGGAGTTTGGAGGGCAGATACGCAGTATTTT. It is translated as CASSVRGRAGVWRADTQYF. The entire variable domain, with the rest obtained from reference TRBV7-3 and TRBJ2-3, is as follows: GAGVSQTPSNKVTEKGKYVELRCDPISGHTALYWYRQSLGQGPEFLIYFQGTGAADDSGLPNDRFFAVRPEGSVSTLKIQRTERGDSAVYLCASSVRGRAGVWRADTQYFGPGTRLTVL.

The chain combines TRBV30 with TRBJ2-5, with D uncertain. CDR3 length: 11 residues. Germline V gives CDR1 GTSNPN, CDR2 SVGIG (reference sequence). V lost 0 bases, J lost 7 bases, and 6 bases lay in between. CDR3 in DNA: TGTGCCTGGAGTGTCGGTGGGACCCAGTACTTC. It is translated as CAWSVGGTQYF.